These 23 T cell receptor beta chains were all obtained from the same sample, sequenced in a study of post-analysis software for immune sequencing data. Study results and caveats: Higher frequency in patients than in controls was seen for roughly five TRBV segments, with TRBV5-6, TRBV5-1 and TRBV20-1 among them.

No antigen has been assigned to these receptors. Unique molecular identifiers had been added to the TCR beta cDNA libraries. TCRdb reprocessed the PCR reads via MiXCR and lists one record per CDR3 protein. This sample carries some 890,000 distinct CDR3 sequences, 53% of them seen once, and the ten largest clones take over 4%. Sequencing input: blood. All receptors derive from a girl aged 5-17 years with multiple sclerosis.

CDR3 in DNA: TGTGCCAGCAGCTTGTCAGTCGCAGGACCCTACGAGCAGTACTTC. This encodes CASSLSVAGPYEQYF. The rearrangement links TRBV5-6 to TRBJ2-7; no clear D gene. This CDR3 spans 15 amino acids. V lost 1 base and J 2 bases, leaving 13 bases between the germline ends. Per the germline V gene, CDR1 is SGHDT and CDR2 is YYEEEE.

The J gene is TRBJ2-1, the V gene TRBV7-9; TRBD2 matches 12 bases. The CDR3 runs 14 residues. Losses at the gene ends were 5 bases for V and 8 bases for J; bases not matched to a gene: 4. Germline CDR1 is SEHNR and CDR2 is FQNEAQ (reference sequence). The CDR3 reads CASSVTSGRYEQFF. CDR3 nucleotide sequence: TGTGCCAGCAGCGTGACTAGCGGGAGATATGAGCAGTTCTTC. Using reference TRBV7-9 and TRBJ2-1 for the parts outside the CDR3, the full variable domain is DTGVSQNPRHKITKRGQNVTFRCDPISEHNRLYWYRQTLGQGPEFLTYFQNEAQLEKSRLLSDRFSAERPKGSFSTLEIQRTEQGDSAMYLCASSVTSGRYEQFFGPGTRLTVL.

The rearrangement joins TRBV5-1 to TRBJ2-1, with 10 bases fitting TRBD2. The CDR3 covers 17 residues. Germline CDR1 SGHRS, CDR2 YFSETQ. V lost 1 base and J lost 6; bases outside the gene matches: 10. The CDR3 sequence is CASSLSSQRGGRNEQFF. Here the CDR3 DNA reads TGCGCCAGCAGCTTGTCGTCTCAGCGGGGGGGCCGCAATGAGCAGTTCTTC.

At least ten counts were recorded for this clonotype. The chain recombines TRBV29-1 with TRBJ1-1, with TRBD1 as a possible D gene (6 bases). This CDR3 spans 13 amino acids. V was shortened by 0 bases and J by 1 base, with 6 bases between the two germline ends. Per the germline V gene, CDR1 is SQVTM and CDR2 is ANQGSEA. The CDR3 coding sequence is TGCAGCGTTGAAGAGGACAGGAACACTGAAGCTTTCTTT. Residues: CSVEEDRNTEAFF.

V gene TRBV29-1 combines with J gene TRBJ2-3; D might be TRBD2 (6 bases). Per germline, CDR1 SQVTM and CDR2 ANQGSEA. Trimming shortened V by 3 bases and J by 1 base, and 11 bases separated the two germline ends. The CDR3 totals 14 residues. CDR3 in amino acids: CSVDPAGRTDTQYF. The DNA for the CDR3 is TGCAGCGTTGACCCAGCGGGCCGCACAGATACGCAGTATTTT.

The rearrangement joins TRBV6-1 to TRBJ2-5, with 10 bases matching TRBD1. J was trimmed by 12 bases and V by 2 bases; bases with no gene match: 6. This CDR3 is built from 13 residues. Germline values: CDR1 MNHNS, CDR2 SASEGT. The CDR3 protein is CASSETSDRGKYF. In DNA, the CDR3 is TGTGCCAGCAGTGAAACCTCGGACAGGGGGAAGTACTTC.

The chain joins TRBV27 to TRBJ2-7; 7 positions agree with TRBD1. V lost 4 bases and J lost 0; bases outside the gene matches: 6. Germline values: CDR1 MNHEY, CDR2 SMNVEV (reference sequence). This CDR3 spans 15 amino acids. The CDR3 is CASSSRTGFSYEQYF. As DNA, the CDR3 is TGTGCCAGCAGTTCAAGGACAGGCTTCTCCTACGAGCAGTACTTC.

The chain combines TRBV5-1 with TRBJ1-4; D gene ambiguous. Trimming left V 9 bases short and J 7 bases short, with 16 bases between. Germline V gene lookup returns CDR1 SGHRS and CDR2 YFSETQ. The CDR3 is made up of 13 amino acids. The CDR3 nucleotides are TGCGCCACCCTGACGTTAAGGTCTGAAAAACTGTTTTTT. Residues: CATLTLRSEKLFF. Based on the CDR3 plus reference TRBV5-1 and TRBJ1-4, the full variable domain is KAGVTQTPRYLIKTRGQQVTLSCSPISGHRSVSWYQQTPGQGLQFLFEYFSETQRNKGNFPGRFSGRQFSNSRSEMNVSTLELGDSALYLCATLTLRSEKLFFGSGTQLSVL.

The chain joins TRBV6-5 to TRBJ2-1; a possible D gene is TRBD1 (5 bases). CDR1 is MNHEY, CDR2 SVGAGI, per germline. V was cut by 7 bases and J by 2 bases, with 12 bases left in between. The CDR3 runs 14 residues. In nucleotides, the CDR3 is TGTGCCAGCACCTCAGGGCGACCCTACAATGAGCAGTTCTTC. It encodes CASTSGRPYNEQFF.

This clonotype was recorded a few times. The J gene is TRBJ2-5, the V gene TRBV29-1, with 8 bases aligning to TRBD1. The CDR3 loop spans 12 amino acids. Per germline, CDR1 SQVTM and CDR2 ANQGSEA. After removal of 6 bases from V and 4 bases from J, the junction contained 4 bases not matched to a gene. The CDR3 reads CSVETGVETQYF. DNA for the CDR3: TGCAGCGTCGAGACAGGGGTAGAGACCCAGTACTTC.

The CDR3 nucleotides read TGCAGCGCCCGATTTGCCAGGGGAGGCTACGAGCAGTACTTC. As protein: CSARFARGGYEQYF. The chain couples TRBV29-1 to TRBJ2-7, with D tentatively TRBD1 or TRBD2 (6 bases each). This CDR3 comprises 14 residues. V lost 7 bases to trimming and J lost 3 bases, with 19 bases between them. The germline CDR1 and CDR2 sequences are SQVTM and ANQGSEA.

This clonotype was seen a handful of times. The V gene is TRBV5-6, the J gene TRBJ2-1; D tentatively reads TRBD1 or TRBD2 (6 bases each). Per germline, CDR1 SGHDT and CDR2 YYEEEE. The CDR3 spans 12 residues. The V gene lost 4 bases and the J gene lost 10 bases, with 12 bases spanning the gap. The CDR3: CASSLWRGEQFF. DNA of the CDR3: TGTGCCAGCAGCCTCTGGAGGGGGGAGCAGTTCTTC.

This clonotype appeared a few times. V usage is TRBV2 and J usage is TRBJ2-4; possibly TRBD2 for D (6 bases). Trimming removed 4 bases from V and 3 bases from J, with 31 bases in between. The CDR3 totals 21 residues. CDR1 SNHLY and CDR2 FYNNEI come from the germline V gene. The CDR3 loop reads CASSVPPASVGSLLGKNIQYF. DNA of the CDR3: TGTGCCAGCAGTGTACCCCCGGCTAGCGTGGGGTCACTCCTAGGCAAAAACATTCAGTACTTC.

The genes are TRBV29-1 and TRBJ2-7; D is possibly TRBD2 (5 bases). Trimming removed 0 bases from V and 4 bases from J, with 10 bases in between. Germline loops: CDR1 SQVTM, CDR2 ANQGSEA. The CDR3 loop spans 13 amino acids. In DNA form, the CDR3 reads TGCAGCGTTGAAGATCGGGAATCTTACGAGCAGTACTTC. This translates into CSVEDRESYEQYF.

This clonotype was detected a few times. The genes are TRBV6-5 and TRBJ2-5; tentative D call: TRBD1 (6 bases). Germline lookup yields CDR1 MNHEY and CDR2 SVGAGI. This CDR3 has 18 residues. V lost 0 bases to trimming and J lost 2 bases, with 19 bases between them. This chain's CDR3 is CASSYSKEAWTAQETQYF. The CDR3 DNA reads as TGTGCCAGCAGTTACTCGAAGGAGGCCTGGACAGCGCAAGAGACCCAGTACTTC.

V gene TRBV6-5 combines with J gene TRBJ2-1; 7 nucleotides align to TRBD1. V lost 5 bases, J lost 7 bases, and 14 bases stayed unmatched. The V gene's germline CDR1 is MNHEY and CDR2 SVGAGI. The CDR3 runs to 16 residues. CDR3 in amino acids: CASSPDSGPRGNEQFF. CDR3 nucleotide sequence: TGTGCCAGCAGTCCAGACTCCGGGCCCAGGGGGAATGAGCAGTTCTTC.

This clonotype was observed at least ten times. The chain combines TRBV29-1 with TRBJ2-7, with 8 bases lining up with TRBD1. The junction had 11 bases not matched to a gene; V was cut back by 7 bases and J by 3 bases. Germline CDR1 and CDR2: SQVTM and ANQGSEA. This CDR3 comprises 14 residues. The CDR3 is CSAKPGTGYYEQYF. In nucleotides, the CDR3 is TGCAGCGCCAAACCCGGGACAGGATACTACGAGCAGTACTTC.

The chain links TRBV5-5 to TRBJ1-2; D is uncertain. Trimming left V 2 bases short and J 0 bases short, with 14 bases between. The germline V gene has CDR1 SGHKS and CDR2 YYEKEE (reference sequence). The CDR3 loop spans 16 amino acids. As DNA, the CDR3 is TGTGCCAGCAGCTTTGACCTAGCGGGAGCTAACTATGGCTACACCTTC. Residues: CASSFDLAGANYGYTF.

V gene TRBV25-1 combines with J gene TRBJ2-5, with D possibly being TRBD1 (7 bases). The tail of the sequence fits TRBJ2-7 better, so the J call may be wrong. Germline V lookup: CDR1 MGHDK, CDR2 SYGVNS. There are 15 residues in the CDR3. The CDR3: CASSEYRGQGGEQYF. CDR3 in DNA: TGTGCCAGCAGTGAATATCGAGGGCAGGGGGGCGAGCAGTACTTC.

The V gene is TRBV6-6, the J gene TRBJ1-5; a weak D match, TRBD1 (5 bases). Germline V gene lookup returns CDR1 MNHNY and CDR2 SVGAGI (reference sequence). Trimming took off 2 bases at V and 0 bases at J, with 8 bases between the two ends. This CDR3 is 15 amino acids long. The CDR3 nucleotides read TGTGCCAGCAGTTACGGAGGGGATAGCAATCAGCCCCAGCATTTT. Amino acid sequence: CASSYGGDSNQPQHF.

The chain carries TRBV12-3 or TRBV12-4 and TRBJ2-7; 8 bases are a match to TRBD2. Trimming took 6 bases from V and 2 from J; bases not matched to a gene: 6. The CDR3 totals 14 residues. The chain's CDR3 is CASSARGGTYEQYF. In DNA, the CDR3 is TGTGCCAGCAGCGCCCGGGGGGGCACCTACGAGCAGTACTTC.

This chain joins TRBV20-1 and TRBJ2-7; D not resolved. CDR1 is DFQATT and CDR2 is SNEGSKA in the germline V gene (reference sequence). The CDR3 loop spans 10 amino acids. With 3 bases removed from V and 7 bases from J, the gap between germline ends came to 7 bases. Here the CDR3 reads CSASLNEQYF. As DNA, the CDR3 is TGCAGTGCTAGTCTTAATGAGCAGTACTTC.

J is TRBJ2-7 and V is TRBV25-1; unclear D gene. The V end was cut by 6 bases, the J end by 13 bases, with 16 bases between. The germline CDR1 and CDR2 sequences are MGHDK and SYGVNS. The CDR3 totals 11 residues. The CDR3 DNA sequence: TGTGCCAGCAGGGCTTTGGGCTCGCACTACTTC. This translates into CASRALGSHYF.